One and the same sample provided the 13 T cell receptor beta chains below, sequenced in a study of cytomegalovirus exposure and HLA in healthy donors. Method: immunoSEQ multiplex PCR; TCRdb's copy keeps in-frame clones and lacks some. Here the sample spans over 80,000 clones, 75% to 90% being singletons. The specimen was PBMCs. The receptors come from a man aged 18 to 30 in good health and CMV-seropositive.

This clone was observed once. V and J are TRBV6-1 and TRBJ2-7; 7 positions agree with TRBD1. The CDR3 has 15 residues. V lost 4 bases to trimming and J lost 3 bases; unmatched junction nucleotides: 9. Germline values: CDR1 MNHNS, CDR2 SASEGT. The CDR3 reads CASSALPRDSYEQYV. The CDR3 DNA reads TGTGCCAGCAGTGCCTTACCCCGGGACAGCTACGAGCAGTACGTC.

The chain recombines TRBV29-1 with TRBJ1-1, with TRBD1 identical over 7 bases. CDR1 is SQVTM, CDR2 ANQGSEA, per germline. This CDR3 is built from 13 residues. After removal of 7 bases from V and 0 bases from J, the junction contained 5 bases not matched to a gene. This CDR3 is CSAADRVNTEAFF. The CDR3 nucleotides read TGCAGCGCCGCCGACAGGGTGAACACTGAAGCTTTCTTT. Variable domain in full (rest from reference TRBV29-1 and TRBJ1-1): SAVISQKPSRDICQRGTSLTIQCQVDSQVTMMFWYRQQPGQSLTLIATANQGSEATYESGFVIDKFPISRPNLTFSTLTVSNMSPEDSSIYLCSAADRVNTEAFFGQGTRLTVV.

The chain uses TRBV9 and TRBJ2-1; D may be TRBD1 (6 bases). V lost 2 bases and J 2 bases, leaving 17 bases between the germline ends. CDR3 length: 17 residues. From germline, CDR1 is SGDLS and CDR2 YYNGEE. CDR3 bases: TGTGCCAGCAGCGTCGGATTTGGGGGCAGGGCCTACAATGAGCAGTTCTTC. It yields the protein CASSVGFGGRAYNEQFF.

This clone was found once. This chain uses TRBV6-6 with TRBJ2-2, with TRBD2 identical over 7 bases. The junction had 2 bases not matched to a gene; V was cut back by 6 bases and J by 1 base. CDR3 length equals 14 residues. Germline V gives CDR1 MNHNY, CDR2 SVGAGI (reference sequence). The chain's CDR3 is CASRPSGNTGELFF. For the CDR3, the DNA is TGTGCCAGCAGGCCTAGCGGGAACACCGGGGAGCTGTTTTTT.

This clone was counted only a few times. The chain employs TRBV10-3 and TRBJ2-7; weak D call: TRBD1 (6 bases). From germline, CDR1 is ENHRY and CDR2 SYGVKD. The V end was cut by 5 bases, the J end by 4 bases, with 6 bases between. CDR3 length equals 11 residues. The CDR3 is CAISTGYEQYF. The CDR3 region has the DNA TGTGCCATCAGTACAGGGTACGAGCAGTACTTC.

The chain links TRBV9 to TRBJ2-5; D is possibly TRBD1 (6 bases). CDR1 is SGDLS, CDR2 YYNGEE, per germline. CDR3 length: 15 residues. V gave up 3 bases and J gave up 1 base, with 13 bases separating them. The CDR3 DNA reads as TGTGCCAGCAGCGGAATTACAGGGTTCCAAGAGACCCAGTACTTC. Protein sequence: CASSGITGFQETQYF.

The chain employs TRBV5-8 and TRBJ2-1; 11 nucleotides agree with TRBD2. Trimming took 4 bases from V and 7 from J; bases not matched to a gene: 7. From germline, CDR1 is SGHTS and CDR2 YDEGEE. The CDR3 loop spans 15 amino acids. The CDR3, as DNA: TGTGCCAGCAGCAGGGATAGCGGGAGGGGAAATGAGCAGTTCTTC. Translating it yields CASSRDSGRGNEQFF. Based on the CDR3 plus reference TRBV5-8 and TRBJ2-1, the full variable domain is EAGVTQSPTHLIKTRGQQATLRCSPISGHTSVYWYQQALGLGLQFLLWYDEGEERNRGNFPPRFSGRQFPNYSSELNVNALELEDSALYLCASSRDSGRGNEQFFGPGTRLTVL.

The CDR3 DNA is TGCGCCAGCAGCTTGTTTCCAACAGTACAAGAGACCCAGTACTTC. Its protein is CASSLFPTVQETQYF. This chain connects TRBV5-1 to TRBJ2-5; D is unresolved. Trimming pared 1 base from V and 2 bases from J, leaving 12 bases between. Germline CDR1 is SGHRS and CDR2 is YFSETQ. CDR3 length: 15 residues.

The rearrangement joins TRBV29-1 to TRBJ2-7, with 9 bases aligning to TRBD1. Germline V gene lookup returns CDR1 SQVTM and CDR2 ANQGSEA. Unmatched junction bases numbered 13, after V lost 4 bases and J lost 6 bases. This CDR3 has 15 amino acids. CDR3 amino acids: CSVADLAGTGSEQYF. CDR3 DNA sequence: TGCAGCGTTGCCGACCTCGCCGGGACAGGGAGCGAGCAGTACTTC.

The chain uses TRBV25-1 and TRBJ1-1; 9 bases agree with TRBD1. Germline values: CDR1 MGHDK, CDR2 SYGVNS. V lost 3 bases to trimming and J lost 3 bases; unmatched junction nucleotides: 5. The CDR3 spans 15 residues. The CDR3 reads CASSEWDRAYTEAFF. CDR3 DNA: TGTGCCAGCAGTGAGTGGGACAGGGCGTACACTGAAGCTTTCTTT.

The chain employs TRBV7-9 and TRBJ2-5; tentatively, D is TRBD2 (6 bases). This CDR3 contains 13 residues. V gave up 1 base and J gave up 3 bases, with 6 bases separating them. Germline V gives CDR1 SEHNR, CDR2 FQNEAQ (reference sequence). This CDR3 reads CASSLGGKETQYF. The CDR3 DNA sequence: TGTGCCAGCAGCTTAGGCGGGAAAGAGACCCAGTACTTC.

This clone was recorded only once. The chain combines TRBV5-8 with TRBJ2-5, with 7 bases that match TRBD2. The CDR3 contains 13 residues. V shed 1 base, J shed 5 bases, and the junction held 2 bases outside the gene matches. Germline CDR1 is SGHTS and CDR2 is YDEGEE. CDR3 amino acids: CASSLWREETQYF. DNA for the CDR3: TGTGCCAGCAGCTTGTGGCGGGAGGAGACCCAGTACTTC.

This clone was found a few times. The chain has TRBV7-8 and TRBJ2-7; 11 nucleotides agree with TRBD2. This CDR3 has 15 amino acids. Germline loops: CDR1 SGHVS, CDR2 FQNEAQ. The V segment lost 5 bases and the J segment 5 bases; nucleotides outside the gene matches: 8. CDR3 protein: CASSVTSGRVHEQYF. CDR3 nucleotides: TGTGCCAGCAGCGTTACTAGCGGGAGAGTCCACGAGCAGTACTTC.